This passage covers 17 T cell receptor beta chains from one sample sequenced in a study of T cell changes during pregnancy in multiple sclerosis. Sequenced by immunoSEQ multiplex PCR; TCRdb stores in-frame clones only, minus some. The sample shows about 20,000 clones, about nine tenths of them seen only once. The starting material was CD8+ T cells from peripheral blood mononuclear cells, obtained after pregnancy. The receptors come from a female donor in good health, enrolled as a control in a pregnancy study.

V and J are TRBV11-3 and TRBJ2-7; the match to TRBD2 covers 7 bases. CDR3 length equals 14 residues. After removal of 5 bases from V and 2 bases from J, the junction contained 6 bases not matched to a gene. From germline, CDR1 is SGHNT and CDR2 YENEEA. The CDR3 protein is CASSPASGTYEQYF. The DNA for the CDR3 is TGTGCCAGCAGCCCCGCTAGCGGAACCTACGAGCAGTACTTC.

V gene TRBV15 combines with J gene TRBJ2-1; 10 nucleotides agree with TRBD1. Germline CDR1 is LNHNV and CDR2 is YYDKDF (reference sequence). Germline trimming cut 6 bases from V and 5 bases from J; bases unmatched to any gene: 7. CDR3 length equals 15 residues. Here the CDR3 DNA reads TGTGCCACCAGGATTTTGGGGACAGGGGACAATGAGCAGTTCTTC. Its protein is CATRILGTGDNEQFF.

This chain uses TRBV2 with TRBJ2-3; TRBD2 is a possible D gene (5 bases). Trimming took 11 bases from V and 1 from J, leaving 13 bases between them. The CDR3 loop spans 13 amino acids. Germline assignment: CDR1 SNHLY and CDR2 FYNNEI. CDR3 in DNA: TGTGCCGGGGAGATAATGGGCACAGATACGCAGTATTTT. It is translated as CAGEIMGTDTQYF.

This clone was counted once. V is TRBV5-6 and J is TRBJ1-2, with no clear D. In germline, CDR1 is SGHDT, CDR2 YYEEEE. Trimming left V 4 bases short and J 8 bases short, with 18 bases between. The CDR3 is 14 amino acids. CDR3: CASSRSGRGGGYTF. CDR3 nucleotides: TGTGCCAGCAGCCGGTCCGGCCGCGGAGGGGGCTACACCTTC.

The chain is built from TRBV6-6 and TRBJ2-1, with 7 bases matching TRBD1. The CDR3 sequence is 13 residues long. Germline CDR1 MNHNY, CDR2 SVGAGI (reference sequence). The V segment lost 6 bases and the J segment 9 bases; nucleotides outside the gene matches: 8. The CDR3 spells CASRSRDRLEQFF. CDR3 nucleotides: TGTGCCAGCAGATCCCGGGACAGACTTGAGCAGTTCTTC.

The genes are TRBV28 and TRBJ1-1; possibly TRBD1 for D (5 bases). The germline gives CDR1 MDHEN, CDR2 SYDVKM. With 5 bases removed from V and 4 bases from J, the gap between germline ends came to 20 bases. The CDR3 loop spans 16 amino acids. The CDR3 bases are TGTGCCAGCAGTCCACCCCGGGGGGGGAGGGGCACTGAAGCTTTCTTT. Its translation: CASSPPRGGRGTEAFF.

The chain links TRBV5-6 to TRBJ1-2; D is possibly TRBD1 (6 bases). Germline V CDR1 and CDR2: SGHDT, YYEEEE. V shed 3 bases and J shed 4 bases, with 10 bases lying between them. This CDR3 spans 13 amino acids. Here the CDR3 reads CASSYQGPYGYTF. The DNA of the CDR3 is TGTGCCAGCAGCTACCAGGGGCCCTATGGCTACACCTTC.

The chain links TRBV4-3 to TRBJ1-6; weak D call: TRBD1 (6 bases). This CDR3 contains 14 residues. Looked up from germline, CDR1 is LGHNA and CDR2 is YSLEER. With 1 base removed from V and 7 bases from J, the gap between germline ends came to 8 bases. The CDR3 coding sequence is TGCGCCAGCAGCCAAGGCAGGGGAAATTCACCCCTCCACTTT. It yields the protein CASSQGRGNSPLHF.

Judged by abundance, this clone is medium-sized. J is TRBJ1-3 and V is TRBV14; D ambiguous. The V gene lost 2 bases and the J gene lost 0 bases, with 11 bases spanning the gap. The CDR3 is 16 amino acids. Germline V lookup: CDR1 SGHDN, CDR2 FVKESK. The CDR3, as DNA: TGTGCCAGCAGCCAAATTTGGCCCCCCTCTGGAAACACCATATATTTT. Encoded protein: CASSQIWPPSGNTIYF.

CDR3 protein: CASSSSGTPSPYDQYF. CDR3 in DNA: TGTGCCAGCAGTTCCTCCGGGACTCCTTCGCCGTATGACCAGTACTTC. The chain recombines TRBV6-5 with TRBJ2-5, with TRBD2 as a possible D gene (6 bases). The CDR3 spans 16 residues. Trimming shortened V by 4 bases and J by 10 bases, and 25 bases separated the two germline ends. CDR1 and CDR2 from the germline V gene are MNHEY and SVGAGI.

The rearrangement links TRBV7-6 to TRBJ2-5; a weak D match, TRBD2 (5 bases). V lost 6 bases to trimming and J lost 6 bases, with 20 bases between them. The CDR3 has 15 residues. Germline CDR1 is SGHVS and CDR2 is FNYEAQ. CDR3 sequence (DNA): TGTGCCAGCAGTCCCTCCTGGGAGTCTACGAAGACCCAGTACTTC. It specifies CASSPSWESTKTQYF.

The V call is TRBV14, the J call TRBJ2-7, with TRBD1 identical over 7 bases. Germline loops: CDR1 SGHDN, CDR2 FVKESK. V lost 2 bases and J lost 2; bases outside the gene matches: 3. The CDR3 has 14 residues. CDR3 bases: TGTGCCAGCAGCCAATATCAGGGGGCCTACGAGCAGTACTTC. Protein product: CASSQYQGAYEQYF.

The chain carries TRBV7-9 and TRBJ2-7; the D gene is possibly TRBD1 (7 bases). The CDR3 runs to 13 residues. V was clipped by 4 bases and J by 1 base, with 8 bases between them. Germline assignment: CDR1 SEHNR and CDR2 FQNEAQ (reference sequence). CDR3 DNA: TGTGCCAGCAGCTCAGGGGGGTCCTACGAGCAGTACTTC. Protein: CASSSGGSYEQYF.

V is TRBV10-1 and J is TRBJ1-1; D is unclear. The CDR3 is 12 residues long. Germline V gene lookup returns CDR1 WNHNN and CDR2 SYGVQD (reference sequence). Deletions cut 3 bases from V and 5 bases from J, with 7 bases between. The CDR3 nucleotides read TGCGCCAGCAGTGAAGGAGGGACTGAAGCTTTCTTT. Its translation: CASSEGGTEAFF.

The chain couples TRBV5-6 to TRBJ2-7; D possibly corresponds to TRBD1 (6 bases). Germline CDR1 and CDR2: SGHDT and YYEEEE. The CDR3 totals 13 residues. V shed 4 bases and J shed 3 bases, with 11 bases lying between them. The CDR3 sequence: CASSPQGSYEQYF. In DNA form, the CDR3 reads TGTGCCAGCAGCCCACAGGGTAGCTACGAGCAGTACTTC. The variable domain in full, completed from reference TRBV5-6 and TRBJ2-7, reads DAGVTQSPTHLIKTRGQQVTLRCSPKSGHDTVSWYQQALGQGPQFIFQYYEEEERQRGNFPDRFSGHQFPNYSSELNVNALLLGDSALYLCASSPQGSYEQYFGPGTRLTVT.

The chain couples TRBV30 to TRBJ2-7; D possibly corresponds to TRBD1 (6 bases). The CDR3 runs 13 residues. Trimming cost V 0 bases and J 4 bases, with 10 bases left between them. Germline CDR1 reads GTSNPN; CDR2 reads SVGIG (reference sequence). The CDR3 here is CAWSVAQGYEQYF. As DNA, the CDR3 is TGTGCCTGGAGTGTAGCACAGGGTTACGAGCAGTACTTC. Using reference TRBV30 and TRBJ2-7 for the parts outside the CDR3, the full variable domain is SQTIHQWPATLVQPVGSPLSLECTVEGTSNPNLYWYRQAAGRGLQLLFYSVGIGQISSEVPQNLSASRPQDRQFILSSKKLLLSDSGFYLCAWSVAQGYEQYFGPGTRLTVT.

As concerns this clone: As the CDR3 is not closed by the conserved phenylalanine or tryptophan, this likely results from a read error. Because the CDR3's place on the DNA is in doubt, the DNA is left out and the CDR3 is given as listed by TCRdb. The rearrangement links TRBV5-6 to TRBJ2-7; the table gives TRBD1 as D, unverified against the DNA. CDR1 is SGHDT and CDR2 is YYEEEE in the germline V gene. With termini counted, the CDR3 has 9 amino acids. The CDR3 protein is CASRKDRGI.